This T cell receptor (beta chain) was obtained from a study of blood T cell repertoires in COVID-19. Study details: Collection of acute and convalescent COVID-19 samples took place in the United States, Italy and Spain.

Only in-frame clones appear in the TCRdb table, and some are missing; sequencing was by immunoSEQ multiplex PCR. The table records 100,000 to 150,000 clones, 79% of them present only once. This CDR3 comprises 18 residues. In germline, CDR1 is SGHTA, CDR2 FQGNSA. The J segment lost 8 bases and the V segment lost 5 bases, leaving 18 bases of the junction unmatched. This chain joins TRBV7-2 and TRBJ2-1; 10 nucleotides align to TRBD2. This clonotype originated in a man aged 35 to 55 with active or convalescent COVID-19. What was sequenced was peripheral blood. The CDR3 DNA reads as TGTGCCAGCAGCCCCAAGGTGGCTAGCGGGGGCGGGAGAGATGAGCAGTTCTTC. Amino acid sequence: CASSPKVASGGGRDEQFF. The whole variable domain, remainder taken from reference TRBV7-2 and TRBJ2-1, is GAGVSQSPSNKVTEKGKDVELRCDPISGHTALYWYRQSLGQGLEFLIYFQGNSAPDKSGLPSDRFSAERTGGSVSTLTIQRTQQEDSAVYLCASSPKVASGGGRDEQFFGPGTRLTVL.